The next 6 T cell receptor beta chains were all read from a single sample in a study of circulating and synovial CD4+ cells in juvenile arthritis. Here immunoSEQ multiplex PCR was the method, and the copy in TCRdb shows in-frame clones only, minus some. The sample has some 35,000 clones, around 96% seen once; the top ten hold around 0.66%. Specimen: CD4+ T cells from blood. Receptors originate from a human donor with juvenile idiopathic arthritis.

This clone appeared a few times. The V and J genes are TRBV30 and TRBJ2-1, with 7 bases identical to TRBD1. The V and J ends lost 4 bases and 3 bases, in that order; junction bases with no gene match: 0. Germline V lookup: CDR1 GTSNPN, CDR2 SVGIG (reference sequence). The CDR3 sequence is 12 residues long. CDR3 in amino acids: CAWTGGYNEQFF. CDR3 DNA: TGTGCCTGGACAGGGGGCTACAATGAGCAGTTCTTC.

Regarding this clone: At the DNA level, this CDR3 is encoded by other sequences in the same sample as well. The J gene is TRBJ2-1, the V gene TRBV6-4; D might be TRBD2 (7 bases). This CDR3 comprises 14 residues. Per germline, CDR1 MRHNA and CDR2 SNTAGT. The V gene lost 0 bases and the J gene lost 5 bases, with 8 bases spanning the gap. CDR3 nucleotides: TGTGCCAGCAGTGACTCCGGGGGGCACAATGAGCAGTTCTTC. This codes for CASSDSGGHNEQFF.

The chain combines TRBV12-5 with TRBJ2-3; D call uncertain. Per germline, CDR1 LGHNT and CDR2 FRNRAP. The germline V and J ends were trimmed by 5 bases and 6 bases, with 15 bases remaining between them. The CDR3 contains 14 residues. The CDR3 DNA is TGTGCTAGTGGTAACGCCCCCCCCCGGGATACGCAGTATTTT. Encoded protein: CASGNAPPRDTQYF.

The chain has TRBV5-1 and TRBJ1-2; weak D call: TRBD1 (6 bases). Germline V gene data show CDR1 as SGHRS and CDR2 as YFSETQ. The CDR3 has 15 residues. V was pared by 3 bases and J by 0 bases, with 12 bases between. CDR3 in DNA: TGCGCCAGCAGCTGGGGGCACCAAGCTAACTATGGCTACACCTTC. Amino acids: CASSWGHQANYGYTF.

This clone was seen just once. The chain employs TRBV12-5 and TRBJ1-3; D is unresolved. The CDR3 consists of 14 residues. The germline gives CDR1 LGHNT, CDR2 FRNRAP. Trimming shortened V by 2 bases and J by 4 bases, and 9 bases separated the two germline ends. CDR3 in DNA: TGTGCTAGTGGTTTGATCGGGAGAGGAAACACCATATATTTT. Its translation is CASGLIGRGNTIYF.

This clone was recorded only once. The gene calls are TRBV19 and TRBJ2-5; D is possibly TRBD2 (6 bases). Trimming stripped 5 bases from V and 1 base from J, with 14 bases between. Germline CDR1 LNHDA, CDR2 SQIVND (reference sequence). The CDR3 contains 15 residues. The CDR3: CASSFGGGIQETQYF. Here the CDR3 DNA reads TGTGCCAGTAGTTTTGGCGGAGGGATCCAAGAGACCCAGTACTTC.